A single sample gave rise to the 29 T cell receptor beta chains below, sequenced in a study of Tregs in tolerant kidney transplant recipients. TCRdb's copy holds only in-frame clones and misses some; the assay was immunoSEQ multiplex PCR. The repertoire has about 64,000 clones, 87% of them found once; the top ten carry 3.8%. Mixed chimerism was transient after nonmyeloablative marrow transplants from related graft donors. The starting material was CD4+ T cells from blood (PBMCs), obtained 6 months after the transplant. These receptors all come from a human patient who received a combined kidney and bone marrow transplant. Some of the T cells may derive from the graft donor.

V usage is TRBV7-9 and J usage is TRBJ2-1; unclear D gene. CDR3 size: 16 residues. The V end lost 5 bases, the J end lost 2 bases, and 16 bases lay between the germline ends. Germline lookup yields CDR1 SEHNR and CDR2 FQNEAQ (reference sequence). CDR3 nucleotide sequence: TGTGCCAGCAGCCCTTCAGGCTCCCCTGCCTACAATGAGCAGTTCTTC. It is translated as CASSPSGSPAYNEQFF.

The CDR3 loop is CASSLRDTGFPDTQYF. CDR3 sequence (DNA): TGTGCCAGCAGCCTACGGGACACCGGATTCCCAGATACGCAGTATTTT. The gene calls are TRBV21-1 and TRBJ2-3; the table calls TRBD1, which could not be checked here. TRBV21-1 is labeled a pseudogene. This CDR3 comprises 16 residues.

The V gene is TRBV4-2, the J gene TRBJ2-6; TRBD1 agrees at 8 bases. V trimming: 1 base; J trimming: 0 bases; junction bases outside the gene matches: 8. The CDR3 consists of 19 residues. Germline V gene sequence: CDR1 LGHNA, CDR2 YNFKEQ. The CDR3: CASSQASGQAVSGANVLTF. CDR3 sequence (DNA): TGTGCCAGCAGCCAAGCCTCGGGACAGGCCGTCTCTGGGGCCAACGTCCTGACTTTC.

V usage is TRBV11-2 and J usage is TRBJ1-2; a possible D gene is TRBD1 (5 bases). The CDR3 contains 13 residues. Germline CDR1 and CDR2: SGHAT and FQNNGV. V gave up 1 base and J gave up 7 bases, with 10 bases separating them. CDR3 loop: CASSLGGVSGYTF. The CDR3 DNA reads as TGTGCCAGCAGCTTAGGGGGGGTTTCTGGCTACACCTTC. Together with reference TRBV11-2 and TRBJ1-2, the CDR3 gives the full variable domain: EAGVAQSPRYKIIEKRQSVAFWCNPISGHATLYWYQQILGQGPKLLIQFQNNGVVDDSQLPKDRFSAERLKGVDSTLKIQPAKLEDSAVYLCASSLGGVSGYTFGSGTRLTVV.

The chain combines TRBV5-1 with TRBJ1-2; 8 positions agree with TRBD1. Trimming took 4 bases from V and 8 from J; bases not matched to a gene: 4. CDR3 length: 12 residues. Per germline, CDR1 SGHRS and CDR2 YFSETQ. In nucleotides, the CDR3 is TGCGCCAGCAGCCGGACAGGGCAGGGCTACACCTTC. It codes for CASSRTGQGYTF. Drawing the rest from reference TRBV5-1 and TRBJ1-2, the complete variable domain is KAGVTQTPRYLIKTRGQQVTLSCSPISGHRSVSWYQQTPGQGLQFLFEYFSETQRNKGNFPGRFSGRQFSNSRSEMNVSTLELGDSALYLCASSRTGQGYTFGSGTRLTVV.

The rearrangement joins TRBV19 to TRBJ2-2; D not certain. Germline values: CDR1 LNHDA, CDR2 SQIVND (reference sequence). Trimming took off 5 bases at V and 0 bases at J, with 7 bases between the two ends. The CDR3 consists of 14 residues. The CDR3 region is CASSARSNTGELFF. The CDR3 DNA is TGTGCCAGTAGTGCCAGGTCGAACACCGGGGAGCTGTTTTTT. Full variable domain (remainder filled in from reference TRBV19 and TRBJ2-2): DGGITQSPKYLFRKEGQNVTLSCEQNLNHDAMYWYRQDPGQGLRLIYYSQIVNDFQKGDIAEGYSVSREKKESFPLTVTSAQKNPTAFYLCASSARSNTGELFFGEGSRLTVL.

The chain carries TRBV7-2 and TRBJ1-3, with D unclear. The V end lost 2 bases, the J end lost 0 bases, and 5 bases lay between the germline ends. Per the germline V gene, CDR1 is SGHTA and CDR2 is FQGNSA. The CDR3 length is 14 residues. The CDR3 sequence is CASSLYSSGNTIYF. For the CDR3, the DNA is TGTGCCAGCAGCTTATACAGCTCTGGAAACACCATATATTTT. Together with reference TRBV7-2 and TRBJ1-3, the CDR3 gives the full variable domain: GAGVSQSPSNKVTEKGKDVELRCDPISGHTALYWYRQSLGQGLEFLIYFQGNSAPDKSGLPSDRFSAERTGGSVSTLTIQRTQQEDSAVYLCASSLYSSGNTIYFGEGSWLTVV.

In DNA form, the CDR3 reads TGTGCCAGGGGACAGTTCTACGAGCAGTACTTC. Translating gives CARGQFYEQYF. The rearrangement links TRBV28 to TRBJ2-7; 7 nucleotides agree with TRBD1. The CDR3 has 11 amino acids. Germline V gene lookup returns CDR1 MDHEN and CDR2 SYDVKM. Trimming at V came to 9 bases and at J to 3 bases, leaving 2 bases not matched to a gene.

V and J are TRBV6-5 and TRBJ1-2, with D possibly being TRBD1 (5 bases). The V gene's germline CDR1 is MNHEY and CDR2 SVGAGI. V lost 7 bases to trimming and J lost 5 bases, with 17 bases between them. The CDR3 loop spans 14 amino acids. The CDR3 region has the DNA TGTGCCAGCAAACGACAGAAGGTGTGGTATGGCTACACCTTC. This gives the protein CASKRQKVWYGYTF.

In its sample, this clone was seen a few times. This chain connects TRBV7-9 to TRBJ1-3, with TRBD1 identical over 8 bases. V was clipped by 5 bases and J by 0 bases; unmatched bases: 3. The CDR3 is 15 residues long. CDR1 and CDR2 from the germline V gene are SEHNR and FQNEAQ (reference sequence). The CDR3 sequence: CASSITGGSGNTIYF. The CDR3 DNA sequence: TGTGCCAGCAGCATTACAGGGGGCTCTGGAAACACCATATATTTT.

This clone occurred once. This chain joins TRBV7-6 and TRBJ2-1; 11 positions match TRBD2. In germline, CDR1 is SGHVS, CDR2 FNYEAQ. The CDR3 is 16 residues long. Trimming cost V 4 bases and J 8 bases; bases outside gene matches: 10. This chain's CDR3 is CASSSGLAVPGDEQFF. As DNA, the CDR3 is TGTGCCAGCAGCTCGGGACTAGCGGTACCAGGGGATGAGCAGTTCTTC.

J is TRBJ2-6 and V is TRBV27, with 8 bases fitting TRBD1. Germline loops: CDR1 MNHEY, CDR2 SMNVEV (reference sequence). The length of the CDR3 is 15 residues. V gave up 6 bases and J gave up 4 bases; unmatched junction bases: 5. The CDR3 coding sequence is TGTGCCAGCAGAACAGGGGGGTCAGGGGCCAACGTCCTGACTTTC. Amino acids: CASRTGGSGANVLTF. Using reference TRBV27 and TRBJ2-6 for the parts outside the CDR3, the full variable domain is EAQVTQNPRYLITVTGKKLTVTCSQNMNHEYMSWYRQDPGLGLRQIYYSMNVEVTDKGDVPEGYKVSRKEKRNFPLILESPSPNQTSLYFCASRTGGSGANVLTFGAGSRLTVL.

This sequence joins TRBV2 and TRBJ2-2; D ambiguous. Trimming pared 4 bases from V and 5 bases from J, leaving 8 bases between. The CDR3 consists of 13 residues. Germline assignment: CDR1 SNHLY and CDR2 FYNNEI. The CDR3 sequence is CASSVTITGELFF. DNA of the CDR3: TGTGCCAGCAGTGTAACAATAACCGGGGAGCTGTTTTTT.

CDR3 in DNA: TGTGCCAGCAGCCAAGATTCCTTTTACGAGCAGTACTTC. This codes for CASSQDSFYEQYF. This chain joins TRBV14 and TRBJ2-7, with D hard to call. The germline V gene encodes CDR1 SGHDN and CDR2 FVKESK. V was trimmed by 0 bases and J by 4 bases, leaving 7 bases between them. This CDR3 spans 13 amino acids.

This rearrangement joins TRBV7-2 to TRBJ2-1, with a possible D match to TRBD1 (6 bases). The V and J ends lost 2 bases and 7 bases respectively, with 21 bases between them. The length of the CDR3 is 17 residues. Germline CDR1 and CDR2: SGHTA and FQGNSA. CDR3 nucleotide sequence: TGTGCCAGCAGCTTATACCACTGGACAGCGTCAAGGAATGAGCAGTTCTTC. Amino acids: CASSLYHWTASRNEQFF. Variable domain in full (rest from reference TRBV7-2 and TRBJ2-1): GAGVSQSPSNKVTEKGKDVELRCDPISGHTALYWYRQSLGQGLEFLIYFQGNSAPDKSGLPSDRFSAERTGGSVSTLTIQRTQQEDSAVYLCASSLYHWTASRNEQFFGPGTRLTVL.

The chain is built from TRBV7-2 and TRBJ2-7; 10 bases agree with TRBD2. Germline V gene data show CDR1 as SGHTA and CDR2 as FQGNSA. The CDR3 is made up of 14 amino acids. The J segment lost 6 bases and the V segment lost 3 bases, leaving 5 bases of the junction unmatched. The CDR3 sequence: CASSFGLAAGEQYF. The DNA of the CDR3 is TGTGCCAGCAGCTTTGGACTAGCGGCCGGCGAGCAGTACTTC.

The chain employs TRBV4-1 and TRBJ1-6; 10 nucleotides line up with TRBD1. This CDR3 comprises 15 residues. The germline V gene encodes CDR1 MGHRA and CDR2 YSYEKL. Trimming took 1 base from V and 8 from J; bases not matched to a gene: 2. CDR3 region: CASSQGQGAYSPLHF. Here the CDR3 DNA reads TGCGCCAGCAGCCAAGGACAGGGGGCATATTCACCCCTCCACTTT.

In this sample, this clone turned up once. The chain combines TRBV29-1 with TRBJ2-7; 9 nucleotides match TRBD1. Trimming took 7 bases from V and 6 from J; bases not matched to a gene: 7. The CDR3 totals 12 residues. Germline CDR1 SQVTM, CDR2 ANQGSEA. Here the CDR3 reads CSAGGTGREQYF. Here the CDR3 DNA reads TGCAGCGCCGGTGGGACAGGGCGCGAGCAGTACTTC.

The DNA of the CDR3 is TGTGCCAGCAGCCAAGTACCGACAGGGGGGTGGAATCAGCCCCAGCATTTT. Translated, it gives CASSQVPTGGWNQPQHF. The chain joins TRBV4-2 to TRBJ1-5; 9 nucleotides match TRBD1. V lost 1 base and J lost 4; bases outside the gene matches: 8. CDR3 length: 17 residues. CDR1 is LGHNA and CDR2 is YNFKEQ in the germline V gene.

This chain connects TRBV5-1 to TRBJ1-5; possible D gene TRBD1, 6 bases. CDR3 length: 16 amino acids. CDR1 and CDR2 (germline): SGHRS, YFSETQ. Trimming removed 4 bases at V and 1 base at J, with 15 bases between. CDR3 in DNA: TGCGCCAGCAGCCATTCAGGACAGAAGAGCAATCAGCCCCAGCATTTT. This codes for CASSHSGQKSNQPQHF.

This clone was detected only once. This sequence joins TRBV12-5 and TRBJ2-7; TRBD1 matches 9 bases. The length of the CDR3 is 15 residues. Germline V gives CDR1 LGHNT, CDR2 FRNRAP. V shed 5 bases and J 2 bases; nucleotides not matched to a gene: 7. The CDR3, as DNA: TGTGCTAGTGGTCCCCTGGGACAGGGACCCTACGAGCAGTACTTC. The encoded protein is CASGPLGQGPYEQYF.

DNA for the CDR3: TGTGCCAGCAATTATGGGGGGGCGAGCACTGAAGCTTTCTTT. Protein sequence: CASNYGGASTEAFF. The genes are TRBV6-1 and TRBJ1-1; D is perhaps TRBD1 (6 bases). Trimming took off 7 bases at V and 4 bases at J, with 16 bases between the two ends. The CDR3 spans 14 residues. From germline, CDR1 is MNHNS and CDR2 SASEGT.

Details on this clone: The same CDR3 also results from other DNA sequences found in this sample. This chain uses TRBV27 with TRBJ1-6; the match to TRBD1 covers 7 bases. The trim removed 6 bases at V and 6 bases at J, leaving 2 bases unmatched. CDR3 size: 13 residues. Germline V gene sequence: CDR1 MNHEY, CDR2 SMNVEV (reference sequence). The CDR3 sequence is CASSDRANSPLHF. CDR3 in DNA: TGTGCCAGCAGCGACAGGGCTAATTCACCCCTCCACTTT.

This sequence joins TRBV7-2 and TRBJ2-1; no clear D. Trimming cost V 5 bases and J 7 bases, with 12 bases left between them. There are 13 residues in the CDR3. Per germline, CDR1 SGHTA and CDR2 FQGNSA. DNA for the CDR3: TGTGCCAGCAGCCTCTCCTACCTGAATGAGCAGTTCTTC. It specifies CASSLSYLNEQFF.

This chain joins TRBV27 and TRBJ1-5, with TRBD1 matching 8 bases. CDR3 length: 17 residues. The ends lost 5 bases at V and 7 bases at J; junction bases unmatched: 16. CDR1 and CDR2 (germline): MNHEY, SMNVEV (reference sequence). The CDR3 sequence: CASSPNLQGAGRQPQHF. CDR3 coding DNA: TGTGCCAGCAGTCCGAACCTCCAGGGGGCGGGTAGGCAGCCCCAGCATTTT.

The chain recombines TRBV5-1 with TRBJ2-1, with TRBD1 matching over 10 bases. This CDR3 contains 14 residues. Germline CDR1 SGHRS, CDR2 YFSETQ. The J segment lost 6 bases and the V segment lost 4 bases, leaving 4 bases of the junction unmatched. CDR3 nucleotides: TGCGCCAGCAGCCTGGACAGGGGGGTCAATGAGCAGTTCTTC. Protein sequence: CASSLDRGVNEQFF.

This chain links TRBV2 with TRBJ2-7, with 11 bases matching TRBD2. This CDR3 is built from 18 residues. V dropped 5 bases and J dropped 2; count of bases not matched to a gene: 14. The germline gives CDR1 SNHLY, CDR2 FYNNEI. The CDR3 nucleotides read TGTGCCAGCAGTAAACTCTCTTCGGGACTAGCGGAAACCTACGAGCAGTACTTC. This translates into CASSKLSSGLAETYEQYF.

The chain recombines TRBV5-1 with TRBJ1-1, with 9 bases aligning to TRBD1. The germline V gene encodes CDR1 SGHRS and CDR2 YFSETQ. Trimming cost V 2 bases and J 5 bases; bases outside gene matches: 7. The CDR3 covers 15 residues. CDR3 bases: TGCGCCAGCAGCTTATTAACAGGGGGCAGGACTGAAGCTTTCTTT. Its protein product is CASSLLTGGRTEAFF.

The gene calls are TRBV4-2 and TRBJ2-2; D is unclear. CDR3 length: 17 residues. Germline V lookup: CDR1 LGHNA, CDR2 YNFKEQ. The germline V and J ends were trimmed by 0 bases and 2 bases, with 13 bases remaining between them. The CDR3 region is CASSQDRGSLNTGELFF. CDR3 DNA sequence: TGTGCCAGCAGCCAAGATCGAGGAAGCCTAAACACCGGGGAGCTGTTTTTT.